The clone carrying this TCR beta chain has a handful of counts. Its specificity is not known. The sample comes from a study of T cell repertoires in cytomegalovirus infection. Across the whole study: Carrying CMV and the relevant HLA type showed in public TCR beta signatures.

Study results and limitations: HLA-C-restricted CMV clonotypes gave the most frequent clonotype in two of eight donors.

The CDR3 spans 14 residues. Germline V gene sequence: CDR1 SGHTA, CDR2 FQGNSA. Trimming cost V 0 bases and J 6 bases, with 11 bases left between them. TCRdb reanalysed the reads using MiXCR and keeps one entry per CDR3 protein. The table records under 200,000 distinct CDR3 sequences, approximately 9.6% of them present only once. The TCR was taken from a human donor in good health (CMV status not recorded). Some clones in this sample may be carry-over from other donors' samples. This sequence joins TRBV7-2 and TRBJ1-1; D gene uncertain. The sequenced sample consisted of PBMCs. CDR3 region: CASSLARQTSEAFF. The CDR3 DNA follows: TGTGCCAGCAGCTTAGCGAGGCAGACCTCTGAAGCTTTCTTT.